These 28 T cell receptor beta chains were sequenced from one sample in a study of shared clonotypes between healthy human individuals (dated by TCRdb to 2020 to 2022). Receptors were amplified or captured by the immunoSEQ multiplex PCR assay. TCRdb took this table from immuneACCESS and kept in-frame rearrangements with V and J called. Such tables lack part of the clones; where checked against another copy, unresolved V genes explain under half of the gap, and the rest is unexplained. The sample includes 2 million to 3 million clones, with around 94% observed a single time. Under 0.15% of the sample is taken by the ten largest. Sequenced input: naive CD4+ T cells sorted from blood. The sample's cell subset or site label, decoded: CD45RA+ positively selected. These receptors were collected from a man younger than 30 in good health.

In its sample, this clone was seen once. V and J are TRBV9 and TRBJ2-7, with 12 bases identical to TRBD1. The trim removed 3 bases at V and 1 base at J, leaving 5 bases unmatched. Per the germline V gene, CDR1 is SGDLS and CDR2 is YYNGEE. The CDR3 length is 16 residues. This CDR3 is CASSEGTGGGSYEQYF. As DNA, the CDR3 is TGTGCCAGCAGCGAGGGGACAGGGGGCGGTTCCTACGAGCAGTACTTC.

The CDR3 region is CASSLGTSGGNIQYF. DNA for the CDR3: TGTGCCAGCAGCTTAGGGACTAGCGGGGGAAACATTCAGTACTTC. The chain is built from TRBV11-2 and TRBJ2-4; 13 nucleotides align to TRBD2. V was clipped by 1 base and J by 6 bases; unmatched bases: 0. This CDR3 is 15 amino acids long. The germline gives CDR1 SGHAT, CDR2 FQNNGV.

The CDR3 nucleotides are TGTGCCAGCAGGACAGACAGCTCTAGCTCCTACGAGCAGTACTTC. Translation: CASRTDSSSSYEQYF. The J gene is TRBJ2-7, the V gene TRBV6-6, with D maybe TRBD1 (5 bases). Trimming stripped 6 bases from V and 0 bases from J, with 15 bases between. Germline CDR1 is MNHNY and CDR2 is SVGAGI (reference sequence). The CDR3 is 15 residues long.

The V gene is TRBV5-1, the J gene TRBJ2-3, with D tentatively TRBD2 (6 bases). The CDR3 is made up of 13 amino acids. With 4 bases removed from V and 9 bases from J, the gap between germline ends came to 15 bases. CDR1 is SGHRS and CDR2 is YFSETQ in the germline V gene. The DNA for the CDR3 is TGCGCCAGCAGCCCGGGACTCTTCGGAACGCAGTATTTT. Protein sequence: CASSPGLFGTQYF.

The chain is built from TRBV12-5 and TRBJ1-4, with TRBD1 identical over 7 bases. CDR1 and CDR2 from the germline V gene are LGHNT and FRNRAP. The CDR3 consists of 15 residues. With 5 bases clipped from V and 5 bases from J, the junction kept 8 bases outside the gene matches. The chain's CDR3 is CASGPGQELNEKLFF. The CDR3 nucleotides are TGTGCTAGTGGTCCAGGACAGGAACTAAATGAAAAACTGTTTTTT.

Here the CDR3 DNA reads TGTGCCAGCAGTTCTTGGACTAGCGGGAGTGAGAGAAATACGCAGTATTTT. Translation gives CASSSWTSGSERNTQYF. This rearrangement joins TRBV27 to TRBJ2-3; 13 positions agree with TRBD2. CDR3 length: 17 residues. The V gene's germline CDR1 is MNHEY and CDR2 SMNVEV (reference sequence). After removal of 4 bases from V and 7 bases from J, the junction contained 11 bases not matched to a gene.

The V and J genes are TRBV11-2 and TRBJ1-1; TRBD1 agrees at 7 bases. The V segment lost 3 bases and the J segment 0 bases; nucleotides outside the gene matches: 4. CDR1 SGHAT and CDR2 FQNNGV come from the germline V gene. This CDR3 comprises 15 residues. CDR3 nucleotide sequence: TGTGCCAGCAGCTTTGCCACAGGGGTGAACACTGAAGCTTTCTTT. It codes for CASSFATGVNTEAFF. The whole variable domain, filled in from reference TRBV11-2 and TRBJ1-1, reads EAGVAQSPRYKIIEKRQSVAFWCNPISGHATLYWYQQILGQGPKLLIQFQNNGVVDDSQLPKDRFSAERLKGVDSTLKIQPAKLEDSAVYLCASSFATGVNTEAFFGQGTRLTVV.

DNA for the CDR3: TGCGCCAGCAGCCAAGTAATCCTCGGACAGACAAATCAGCCCCAGCATTTT. Protein sequence: CASSQVILGQTNQPQHF. The chain recombines TRBV4-1 with TRBJ1-5; weak D call: TRBD1 (6 bases). Per the germline V gene, CDR1 is MGHRA and CDR2 is YSYEKL. V was shortened by 1 base and J by 4 bases, with 17 bases between the two germline ends. The CDR3 runs to 17 residues.

The chain has TRBV11-2 and TRBJ2-1; no definite D call. CDR3 length: 15 amino acids. Germline values: CDR1 SGHAT, CDR2 FQNNGV. The V end lost 2 bases, the J end lost 7 bases, and 15 bases lay between the germline ends. The CDR3 loop is CASSLQVRVGNEQFF. CDR3 in DNA: TGTGCCAGCAGCTTACAGGTACGCGTAGGGAATGAGCAGTTCTTC.

The chain carries TRBV28 and TRBJ1-2, with a weak D call TRBD1 (6 bases). Deletions cut 2 bases from V and 4 bases from J, with 11 bases between. Germline CDR1 reads MDHEN; CDR2 reads SYDVKM. This CDR3 contains 14 residues. CDR3 sequence reads: CASSLEQGGYGYTF. CDR3 coding DNA: TGTGCCAGCAGTTTAGAACAGGGAGGCTATGGCTACACCTTC.

This chain links TRBV30 with TRBJ1-5; TRBD1 matches 7 bases. J was trimmed by 6 bases and V by 3 bases; bases with no gene match: 14. CDR1 is GTSNPN, CDR2 SVGIG, per germline (reference sequence). The CDR3 length is 16 residues. The CDR3 sequence: CAWSTRQGGTGQPQHF. The CDR3, as DNA: TGTGCCTGGAGCACCAGACAGGGCGGCACGGGTCAGCCCCAGCATTTT.

The chain carries TRBV7-4 and TRBJ2-1; 7 positions match TRBD1. CDR3 length equals 15 residues. Germline lookup yields CDR1 SGHVT and CDR2 SQSDAQ. V trimming: 4 bases; J trimming: 1 base; junction bases outside the gene matches: 4. This CDR3 is CASSSRDRSYNEQFF. The CDR3 DNA follows: TGTGCCAGCAGCTCCCGGGACAGATCCTACAATGAGCAGTTCTTC.

Comments on this clone: Other nucleotide sequences from this sample produce the same CDR3. J is TRBJ1-3 and V is TRBV30, with a tentative D call TRBD1 (6 bases). V lost 0 bases to trimming and J lost 4 bases, with 10 bases between them. This CDR3 comprises 14 residues. CDR1 GTSNPN and CDR2 SVGIG come from the germline V gene (reference sequence). The CDR3 protein is CAWSVGGTGNTIYF. In DNA, the CDR3 is TGTGCCTGGAGTGTAGGGGGAACCGGAAACACCATATATTTT.

This chain joins TRBV4-1 and TRBJ1-2, with TRBD1 identical over 8 bases. This CDR3 has 15 residues. The junction had 11 bases not matched to a gene; V was cut back by 3 bases and J by 8 bases. In germline, CDR1 is MGHRA, CDR2 YSYEKL. The CDR3 region is CASSQPGQDFGGYTF. As DNA, the CDR3 is TGCGCCAGCAGCCAGCCGGGACAGGATTTTGGAGGCTACACCTTC.

V is TRBV7-2 and J is TRBJ2-7, with 9 bases matching TRBD2. With V trimmed by 3 bases and J by 5 bases, 8 bases remained unmatched. The CDR3 covers 15 residues. Germline CDR1 is SGHTA and CDR2 is FQGNSA. The CDR3 coding sequence is TGTGCCAGCAGCTTGAAGACTAGCGGTCGAAACGAGCAGTACTTC. This sequence encodes CASSLKTSGRNEQYF.

The rearrangement uses TRBV5-6 and TRBJ1-2; D is perhaps TRBD1 (5 bases). This CDR3 contains 14 residues. Germline V gene data show CDR1 as SGHDT and CDR2 as YYEEEE. With 3 bases removed from V and 0 bases from J, the gap between germline ends came to 9 bases. Written as DNA, the CDR3 is TGTGCCAGCAGCTGGGGACCGACTAACTATGGCTACACCTTC. Its protein product is CASSWGPTNYGYTF.

The chain employs TRBV5-1 and TRBJ2-1; 11 bases agree with TRBD2. V lost 0 bases to trimming and J lost 7 bases; unmatched junction nucleotides: 6. Germline values: CDR1 SGHRS, CDR2 YFSETQ. This CDR3 contains 16 residues. Here the CDR3 DNA reads TGCGCCAGCAGCTTGGGGTCTAGCGGGGGGATGAATGAGCAGTTCTTC. Its translation: CASSLGSSGGMNEQFF.

This chain uses TRBV27 with TRBJ1-4; 10 nucleotides agree with TRBD1. The CDR3 runs 17 residues. Germline-derived CDR1 and CDR2 are MNHEY and SMNVEV (reference sequence). V dropped 5 bases and J dropped 8; count of bases not matched to a gene: 14. The DNA of the CDR3 is TGTGCCAGCAGTAGACTGGGGACAGGGGCCTTTCTGGAAAAACTGTTTTTT. Its translation is CASSRLGTGAFLEKLFF.

In its sample, this clone was seen a few times. The chain joins TRBV2 to TRBJ2-7; TRBD1 agrees at 10 bases. CDR1 and CDR2 (germline): SNHLY, FYNNEI. V lost 6 bases to trimming and J lost 2 bases; unmatched junction nucleotides: 7. There are 15 residues in the CDR3. The DNA for the CDR3 is TGTGCCAGCAGCGCCACGGGACAGGGGACCTACGAGCAGTACTTC. Translation: CASSATGQGTYEQYF. Drawing the rest from reference TRBV2 and TRBJ2-7, the complete variable domain is EPEVTQTPSHQVTQMGQEVILRCVPISNHLYFYWYRQILGQKVEFLVSFYNNEISEKSEIFDDQFSVERPDGSNFTLKIRSTKLEDSAMYFCASSATGQGTYEQYFGPGTRLTVT.

The chain joins TRBV7-6 to TRBJ2-5; D uncertain. The germline CDR1 and CDR2 sequences are SGHVS and FNYEAQ. The CDR3 spans 14 residues. Trimming took off 2 bases at V and 1 base at J, with 8 bases between the two ends. The CDR3 bases are TGTGCCAGCAGCTTAATGTCCAGCCAAGAGACCCAGTACTTC. Amino acid sequence: CASSLMSSQETQYF.

This clone was seen once. The chain couples TRBV7-9 to TRBJ2-3, with 7 bases aligning to TRBD1. Looked up from germline, CDR1 is SEHNR and CDR2 is FQNEAQ (reference sequence). V shed 5 bases and J 5 bases; nucleotides not matched to a gene: 4. The CDR3 totals 13 residues. Here the CDR3 DNA reads TGTGCCAGCAGCCGCGACAGGGTAGATACGCAGTATTTT. It specifies CASSRDRVDTQYF.

This chain uses TRBV2 with TRBJ2-7; D gene uncertain. Germline lookup yields CDR1 SNHLY and CDR2 FYNNEI. The CDR3 spans 14 residues. V dropped 4 bases and J dropped 0 bases, with 10 bases sitting between them. The CDR3 loop is CASSGQVTSYEQYF. The CDR3 DNA follows: TGTGCCAGCAGTGGGCAGGTTACCTCCTACGAGCAGTACTTC.

As regards this clone: The sample holds other DNA sequences that translate to the same CDR3. V is TRBV5-1 and J is TRBJ2-5; D is ambiguous. CDR1 and CDR2 (germline): SGHRS, YFSETQ. Trimming cost V 4 bases and J 2 bases, with 3 bases left between them. The CDR3 runs 11 residues. The CDR3 DNA reads TGCGCCAGCAGCAGACAAGAGACCCAGTACTTC. This sequence encodes CASSRQETQYF.

This chain joins TRBV4-3 and TRBJ2-7, with 11 bases lining up with TRBD2. Germline CDR1 and CDR2: LGHNA and YSLEER. The V segment lost 0 bases and the J segment 3 bases; nucleotides outside the gene matches: 4. This CDR3 is 16 amino acids long. This CDR3 reads CASSQETSGNSYEQYF. The CDR3 DNA reads as TGCGCCAGCAGCCAAGAGACTAGCGGGAACAGCTACGAGCAGTACTTC.

The chain combines TRBV7-2 with TRBJ2-7, with 8 bases aligning to TRBD1. With V trimmed by 5 bases and J by 6 bases, 3 bases remained unmatched. The germline gives CDR1 SGHTA, CDR2 FQGNSA. This CDR3 spans 12 amino acids. CDR3 sequence: CASSITGGEQYF. DNA for the CDR3: TGTGCCAGCAGCATTACAGGGGGCGAGCAGTACTTC. Together with reference TRBV7-2 and TRBJ2-7, the CDR3 gives the full variable domain: GAGVSQSPSNKVTEKGKDVELRCDPISGHTALYWYRQSLGQGLEFLIYFQGNSAPDKSGLPSDRFSAERTGGSVSTLTIQRTQQEDSAVYLCASSITGGEQYFGPGTRLTVT.

This chain uses TRBV5-5 with TRBJ2-5; the D gene is possibly TRBD1 (5 bases). This CDR3 spans 15 amino acids. V lost 3 bases to trimming and J lost 5 bases, with 17 bases between them. Germline lookup yields CDR1 SGHKS and CDR2 YYEKEE (reference sequence). The DNA for the CDR3 is TGTGCCAGCAGCTGGACGTCTCCCTCAGGGGAGACCCAGTACTTC. It is translated as CASSWTSPSGETQYF.

This chain uses TRBV5-4 with TRBJ1-2, with TRBD1 identical over 8 bases. In germline, CDR1 is SGHNT, CDR2 YYREEE (reference sequence). This CDR3 has 14 residues. The V and J ends lost 7 bases and 3 bases, in that order; junction bases with no gene match: 8. In nucleotides, the CDR3 is TGTGCCAGCGGGACAGGTACGCAAGACTATGGCTACACCTTC. Translation gives CASGTGTQDYGYTF.

The chain combines TRBV6-1 with TRBJ2-7; D uncertain. This CDR3 is 16 amino acids long. CDR1 is MNHNS and CDR2 is SASEGT in the germline V gene. Trimming removed 2 bases at V and 0 bases at J, with 14 bases between. Written as DNA, the CDR3 is TGTGCCAGCAGTGAACGAGGAACCCGTAGCTCCTACGAGCAGTACTTC. This encodes CASSERGTRSSYEQYF.